One and the same sample provided the 28 T cell receptor beta chains below, sequenced in a study of Ad26.COV2.S vaccination and SARS-CoV-2 variants. Here immunoSEQ multiplex PCR was the method, and the copy in TCRdb shows in-frame clones only, minus some. The data hold some 350,000 clones, with under 90% observed a single time. Treatment described: approximately 18 received Ad26.COV2.S at low or high dose, single or two shots; 5 received placebo; per-sample allocation not given. The samples were gathered on day 63 after the first injection of vaccine or placebo. The sequenced sample was peripheral blood, obtained in a trial of Ad26.COV2.S vaccine versus placebo. The source of these receptors is a person aged 18 to 65 who received the Ad26.COV2.S COVID-19 vaccine or a placebo.

This chain connects TRBV7-8 to TRBJ1-1, with 8 bases fitting TRBD1. Trimming took 5 bases from V and 3 from J; bases not matched to a gene: 14. Germline loops: CDR1 SGHVS, CDR2 FQNEAQ. This CDR3 region has 17 residues. As DNA, the CDR3 is TGTGCCAGCAGCCCGAGACAGGGGTCCCGTCCTTACACTGAAGCTTTCTTT. It encodes CASSPRQGSRPYTEAFF.

The genes are TRBV27 and TRBJ2-1; possibly TRBD1 for D (7 bases). CDR3 size: 16 residues. V gave up 2 bases and J gave up 0 bases, with 11 bases separating them. The germline gives CDR1 MNHEY, CDR2 SMNVEV (reference sequence). The CDR3 nucleotides read TGTGCCAGCAGTTTAGCCCAGGGGGGCTCCTACAATGAGCAGTTCTTC. Protein: CASSLAQGGSYNEQFF.

The J gene is TRBJ1-4, the V gene TRBV9; tentative D call: TRBD1 (6 bases). The CDR3 contains 15 residues. The V end lost 3 bases, the J end lost 7 bases, and 16 bases lay between the germline ends. From germline, CDR1 is SGDLS and CDR2 YYNGEE. The CDR3 coding sequence is TGTGCCAGCAGCGCGAATACAGGGTCCGGTGAAAAACTGTTTTTT. Protein: CASSANTGSGEKLFF.

The chain links TRBV9 to TRBJ2-2; TRBD1 aligns across 7 bases. The CDR3 is 16 residues long. J lost 2 bases, V lost 4 bases, and 8 bases had no gene match. Germline assignment: CDR1 SGDLS and CDR2 YYNGEE. Here the CDR3 reads CASSPPRDRNTGELFF. The CDR3 coding sequence is TGTGCCAGCAGCCCCCCCCGGGACAGAAACACCGGGGAGCTGTTTTTT.

This chain links TRBV4-2 with TRBJ2-1, with a possible D match to TRBD1 (7 bases). Per germline, CDR1 LGHNA and CDR2 YNFKEQ. The V end lost 1 base, the J end lost 2 bases, and 15 bases lay between the germline ends. The CDR3 is 17 residues long. The CDR3 nucleotides are TGTGCCAGCAGCCAAGCCGTAGGAGGGGGCCCCTACAATGAGCAGTTCTTC. Translated: CASSQAVGGGPYNEQFF.

The rearrangement uses TRBV12-5 and TRBJ2-7; 9 nucleotides align to TRBD1. Losses at the gene ends were 0 bases for V and 0 bases for J; bases not matched to a gene: 12. Germline V gene lookup returns CDR1 LGHNT and CDR2 FRNRAP. CDR3 size: 19 residues. For the CDR3, the DNA is TGTGCTAGTGGTTTGGTACGGCTCCTGGGACAGGGTAGCTCCTACGAGCAGTACTTC. It codes for CASGLVRLLGQGSSYEQYF.

In this sample, this clone turned up once. This rearrangement joins TRBV19 to TRBJ1-5; tentatively, D is TRBD1 (5 bases). CDR1 is LNHDA, CDR2 SQIVND, per germline (reference sequence). V lost 7 bases to trimming and J lost 4 bases, with 14 bases between them. The length of the CDR3 is 14 residues. CDR3 protein: CASTFLGGNQPQHF. CDR3 DNA: TGTGCCAGTACCTTCCTGGGGGGGAATCAGCCCCAGCATTTT.

V and J are TRBV3-1 (or the pseudogene TRBV3-2) and TRBJ1-2; 8 bases match TRBD1. V lost 0 bases to trimming and J lost 2 bases; unmatched junction nucleotides: 5. This CDR3 region has 16 residues. CDR1 and CDR2 from the germline V gene are LGHDT and YNNKEL (reference sequence). CDR3 residues: CASSQDQTGGNYGYTF. The CDR3 region has the DNA TGTGCCAGCAGCCAAGATCAAACAGGGGGAAACTATGGCTACACCTTC.

The J gene is TRBJ1-4, the V gene TRBV5-1; TRBD1 agrees at 8 bases. Germline CDR1 is SGHRS and CDR2 is YFSETQ. Germline trimming cut 0 bases from V and 7 bases from J; bases unmatched to any gene: 2. The CDR3 is 14 amino acids. The CDR3 sequence is CASSLADRAEKLFF. CDR3 nucleotides: TGCGCCAGCAGCTTGGCGGACAGGGCTGAAAAACTGTTTTTT.

The chain carries TRBV3-1 (or the pseudogene TRBV3-2) and TRBJ1-1; the match to TRBD1 covers 9 bases. V gave up 4 bases and J gave up 9 bases; unmatched junction bases: 6. This CDR3 region has 13 residues. Germline V gene lookup returns CDR1 LGHDT and CDR2 YNNKEL (reference sequence). The CDR3 sequence: CASSPRDRDKAFF. The CDR3 DNA sequence: TGTGCCAGCAGCCCCCGGGACAGGGATAAAGCTTTCTTT.

CDR3 region: CASSPRDRGLGYGYTF. The CDR3 DNA follows: TGCGCCAGCAGCCCCCGGGACAGGGGGCTTGGGTATGGCTACACCTTC. V usage is TRBV5-1 and J usage is TRBJ1-2; TRBD1 aligns across 12 bases. Germline-derived CDR1 and CDR2 are SGHRS and YFSETQ. The CDR3 sequence is 16 residues long. Trimming took 4 bases from V and 5 from J; bases not matched to a gene: 9.

V gene TRBV28 combines with J gene TRBJ2-7; weak D call: TRBD2 (5 bases). The V end lost 2 bases, the J end lost 5 bases, and 13 bases lay between the germline ends. The CDR3 runs to 14 residues. Looked up from germline, CDR1 is MDHEN and CDR2 is SYDVKM. The DNA of the CDR3 is TGTGCCAGCAGTTTAATCTCCGGGATAGACGAGCAGTACGTC. This gives the protein CASSLISGIDEQYV.

The chain recombines TRBV4-1 with TRBJ1-6, with 9 bases aligning to TRBD1. J lost 10 bases, V lost 2 bases, and 9 bases had no gene match. The CDR3 is 16 residues long. CDR1 is MGHRA, CDR2 YSYEKL, per germline. CDR3 DNA sequence: TGCGCCAGCAGCCAACCTAGACAGGGGGGTCACTCACCCCTCCACTTT. The encoded protein is CASSQPRQGGHSPLHF.

This clone showed up just once. The rearrangement joins TRBV15 to TRBJ2-1; the D gene is possibly TRBD2 (5 bases). Germline V gene data show CDR1 as LNHNV and CDR2 as YYDKDF (reference sequence). There are 15 residues in the CDR3. V lost 0 bases and J lost 2, with 8 bases in between. The DNA for the CDR3 is TGTGCCACCAGCAGAGATTTGGGAGCCTACAATGAGCAGTTCTTC. It yields the protein CATSRDLGAYNEQFF. Full variable domain (rest looked up from reference TRBV15 and TRBJ2-1): DAMVIQNPRYQVTQFGKPVTLSCSQTLNHNVMYWYQQKSSQAPKLLFHYYDKDFNNEADTPDNFQSRRPNTSFCFLDIRSPGLGDTAMYLCATSRDLGAYNEQFFGPGTRLTVL.

This clone was seen a handful of times. Different DNA sequences within this sample yield the same CDR3. V usage is TRBV6-6 and J usage is TRBJ1-1; D remains ambiguous. V was clipped by 7 bases and J by 1 base, with 4 bases between them. The CDR3 extends over 11 amino acids. Germline-derived CDR1 and CDR2 are MNHNY and SVGAGI (reference sequence). CDR3 protein: CASTGNTEAFF. The CDR3 DNA reads TGTGCCAGCACTGGGAACACTGAAGCTTTCTTT.

This chain connects TRBV7-2 to TRBJ2-5, with 12 bases matching TRBD2. The CDR3 totals 18 residues. J lost 5 bases, V lost 1 base, and 11 bases had no gene match. The germline gives CDR1 SGHTA, CDR2 FQGNSA. This chain's CDR3 is CASSLGGLAGGPGETQYF. The CDR3 nucleotides are TGTGCCAGCAGCTTAGGAGGTCTAGCGGGAGGGCCGGGGGAGACCCAGTACTTC.

The gene calls are TRBV5-8 and TRBJ1-2; D possibly corresponds to TRBD1 (5 bases). Trimming shortened V by 0 bases and J by 7 bases, and 19 bases separated the two germline ends. Germline V CDR1 and CDR2: SGHTS, YDEGEE. The CDR3 contains 16 residues. The CDR3 region has the DNA TGTGCCAGCAGCTTGGCCGGGCAGGGTTTTAGCAGTGGCTACACCTTC. This sequence encodes CASSLAGQGFSSGYTF.

V is TRBV15 and J is TRBJ1-2; 8 bases match TRBD1. CDR3 length: 15 residues. The trim removed 0 bases at V and 11 bases at J, leaving 11 bases unmatched. Germline V CDR1 and CDR2: LNHNV, YYDKDF (reference sequence). The CDR3: CATSRDQGAAQSYTF. As DNA, the CDR3 is TGTGCCACCAGCAGAGATCAGGGGGCGGCCCAGAGTTACACCTTC.

The chain links TRBV13 to TRBJ1-1; no clear D gene. The germline V and J ends were trimmed by 3 bases and 2 bases, with 7 bases remaining between them. Germline V gene lookup returns CDR1 PRHDT and CDR2 FYEKMQ (reference sequence). This CDR3 contains 13 residues. CDR3 loop: CASSFVGNTEAFF. In nucleotides, the CDR3 is TGTGCCAGCAGCTTCGTGGGTAACACTGAAGCTTTCTTT.

The J gene is TRBJ2-5, the V gene TRBV18; TRBD1 might be the D (6 bases). CDR1 is KGHSH, CDR2 LQKENI, per germline. Trimming took 0 bases from V and 7 from J, leaving 18 bases between them. This CDR3 is built from 16 residues. The DNA of the CDR3 is TGTGCCAGCTCACCACCCTCTATGACAGGTGCAGGGACCCAGTACTTC. Amino acid sequence: CASSPPSMTGAGTQYF. Combining the CDR3 with reference TRBV18 and TRBJ2-5 gives the whole variable domain NAGVMQNPRHLVRRRGQEARLRCSPMKGHSHVYWYRQLPEEGLKFMVYLQKENIIDESGMPKERFSAEFPKEGPSILRIQQVVRGDSAAYFCASSPPSMTGAGTQYFGPGTRLLVL.

This chain uses TRBV28 with TRBJ2-1; 8 positions agree with TRBD2. After removal of 3 bases from V and 6 bases from J, the junction contained 7 bases not matched to a gene. The CDR3 is made up of 15 amino acids. Germline V gene data show CDR1 as MDHEN and CDR2 as SYDVKM. CDR3 amino acids: CASSFASRGGNEQFF. Here the CDR3 DNA reads TGTGCCAGCAGTTTTGCTAGCCGGGGGGGCAATGAGCAGTTCTTC.

The chain links TRBV7-2 to TRBJ1-1; no clear D. The CDR3 spans 15 residues. Germline V gene lookup returns CDR1 SGHTA and CDR2 FQGNSA. The germline V and J ends were trimmed by 5 bases and 1 base, with 14 bases remaining between them. This chain's CDR3 is CASSPKITENTEAFF. The DNA for the CDR3 is TGTGCCAGCAGCCCCAAGATAACAGAGAACACTGAAGCTTTCTTT.

V gene TRBV4-2 combines with J gene TRBJ2-3, with D perhaps matching TRBD1 or TRBD2 (5 bases each). Trimming stripped 0 bases from V and 6 bases from J, with 10 bases between. The CDR3 is made up of 14 amino acids. Looked up from germline, CDR1 is LGHNA and CDR2 is YNFKEQ. CDR3 protein: CASSQDAGTDTQYF. The CDR3 nucleotides are TGTGCCAGCAGCCAAGACGCAGGGACGGATACGCAGTATTTT.

This clone was found a few times. This sequence joins TRBV19 and TRBJ1-1; the match to TRBD1 covers 10 bases. Germline assignment: CDR1 LNHDA and CDR2 SQIVND (reference sequence). This CDR3 is built from 14 residues. The ends lost 10 bases at V and 4 bases at J; junction bases unmatched: 9. CDR3 sequence: CATFMGTGATEAFF. The DNA of the CDR3 is TGTGCCACCTTTATGGGGACAGGGGCCACTGAAGCTTTCTTT.

The chain carries TRBV18 and TRBJ2-2; either TRBD1 or TRBD2 may supply D (5 bases each). Trimming removed 3 bases from V and 1 base from J, with 18 bases in between. The V gene's germline CDR1 is KGHSH and CDR2 LQKENI. The CDR3 contains 18 residues. The CDR3 sequence is CASSPQGRTYVNTGELFF. The CDR3 DNA sequence: TGTGCCAGCTCACCCCAGGGACGGACCTACGTGAACACCGGGGAGCTGTTTTTT.

CDR3 coding DNA: TGTGCCAGCAGCCAAGTAGGTGGACAGGTGGTCAATGAGCAGTTCTTC. Its translation is CASSQVGGQVVNEQFF. The V and J genes are TRBV4-2 and TRBJ2-1, with 7 bases fitting TRBD1. This CDR3 contains 16 residues. Germline V gene lookup returns CDR1 LGHNA and CDR2 YNFKEQ. After removal of 1 base from V and 6 bases from J, the junction contained 9 bases not matched to a gene.

This clone was detected only a few times. The V gene is TRBV27, the J gene TRBJ1-5, with D tentatively TRBD1 (5 bases). Trimming removed 6 bases at V and 5 bases at J, with 11 bases between. The CDR3 is 13 residues long. Germline V CDR1 and CDR2: MNHEY, SMNVEV (reference sequence). CDR3 residues: CASSPDSYQPQHF. The CDR3 nucleotides are TGTGCCAGCAGCCCAGACAGTTATCAGCCCCAGCATTTT.

J is TRBJ2-7 and V is TRBV6-5; 7 nucleotides agree with TRBD1. Per germline, CDR1 MNHEY and CDR2 SVGAGI. The length of the CDR3 is 15 residues. The V segment lost 0 bases and the J segment 0 bases; nucleotides outside the gene matches: 2. CDR3: CASSYSQGTSYEQYF. CDR3 DNA sequence: TGTGCCAGCAGTTACTCACAGGGGACCTCCTACGAGCAGTACTTC.